This entry features one T cell receptor (beta chain) sequence. Its target antigen remains unknown. No base quality information exists; no much larger clone differs at one position. The library was made by the immunoSEQ multiplex PCR assay. Here the immuneACCESS table is served through TCRdb, limited to in-frame sequences with V and J called. Missing clones are a known gap in these copies; in checked studies unresolved V genes cover under half, and the rest lacks a known reason. For this sample the table gives hundreds of thousands of clones, of which 95% were detected only once. The ten largest make up approximately 0.02% of the sample. The sample originates from a study of shared T cell receptors in the human thymus (dated by TCRdb to about 2021). Study-wide context: The study examined how self-reactive, shared T-cell receptor alpha chains are generated in the human thymus.

The TCR sequence derives from a human donor. Sequencing was performed on thymocytes.

The CDR3 region reads CASSLGLPPYEQYF. The nucleotides read TGTGCCAGCAGTCTCGGCCTACCCCCCTACGAGCAGTACTTC. The chain employs TRBV5-4 and TRBJ2-7; the D gene is not confidently resolved. Based on the germline V gene (reference sequence), the CDR1 and CDR2 sequences are SGHNT and YYREEE. The CDR3 contains 14 residues, cysteine and phenylalanine counted. This entry keeps only the CDR3 DNA: 42 bases, framed from base 1. V loses 5 bases of germline sequence and J loses 2 bases, and the interval between the two ends is 14 bases. The CDR3, completed at both ends by the reference TRBV5-4 and TRBJ2-7 genes, gives the full variable domain ETGVTQSPTHLIKTRGQQVTLRCSSQSGHNTVSWYQQALGQGPQFIFQYYREEENGRGNFPPRFSGLQFPNYSSELNVNALELDDSALYLCASSLGLPPYEQYFGPGTRLTVT.